Included here is one T cell receptor (beta chain) sequence, with context. Its antigen is not identified. Germline V CDR1 and CDR2: ENHRY, SYGVKD. CDR3 length: 16 amino acids. V dropped 9 bases and J dropped 4; count of bases not matched to a gene: 6. The data are from a study of OX40 agonist ivuxolimab in advanced cancers. Study-level background: Ivuxolimab, which patients received intravenously every 2 weeks, was dosed at 0.01 to 10 mg/kg. General observations from the study: The study found that CD8+ T cells averaged more expanded clones than CD4+.

The method was immunoSEQ multiplex PCR; TCRdb's version includes in-frame clones alone and lacks a portion of them. There are almost 90,000 clones in the sample; around nine tenths occur only once, and roughly 1.6% lies in the top ten. The input for sequencing was CD4+ or CD8+ T cells sorted from blood, taken in a trial of the OX40 agonist ivuxolimab. The V gene is TRBV10-3, the J gene TRBJ2-2; 15 bases match TRBD2. This receptor was obtained from an adult with an advanced solid tumor such as melanoma, head and neck, liver or kidney cancer. The CDR3 region is CAITRTSGGATGELFF. The CDR3 DNA follows: TGTGCCATTACCAGGACTAGCGGGGGGGCCACCGGGGAGCTGTTTTTT.